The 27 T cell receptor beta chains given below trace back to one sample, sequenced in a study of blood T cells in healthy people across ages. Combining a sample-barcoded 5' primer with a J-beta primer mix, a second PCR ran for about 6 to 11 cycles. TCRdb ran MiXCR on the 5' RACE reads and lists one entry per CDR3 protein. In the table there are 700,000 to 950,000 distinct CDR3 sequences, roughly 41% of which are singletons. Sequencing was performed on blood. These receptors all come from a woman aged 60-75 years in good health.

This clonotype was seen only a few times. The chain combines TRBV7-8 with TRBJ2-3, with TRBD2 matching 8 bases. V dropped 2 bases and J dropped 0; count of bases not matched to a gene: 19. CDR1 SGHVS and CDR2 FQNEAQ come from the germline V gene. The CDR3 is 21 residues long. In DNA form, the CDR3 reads TGTGCCAGCAGCTTAACTAGCGGAGCCCTCTCCTTACACGTTAGCACAGATACGCAGTATTTT. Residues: CASSLTSGALSLHVSTDTQYF.

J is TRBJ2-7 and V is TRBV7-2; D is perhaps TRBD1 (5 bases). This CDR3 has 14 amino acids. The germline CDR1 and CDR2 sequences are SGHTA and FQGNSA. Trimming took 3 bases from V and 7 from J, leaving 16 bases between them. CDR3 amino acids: CASSLIGAHREQYF. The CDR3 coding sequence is TGTGCCAGCAGCTTGATAGGGGCACACAGGGAGCAGTACTTC. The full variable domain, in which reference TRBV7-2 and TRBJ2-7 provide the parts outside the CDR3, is GAGVSQSPSNKVTEKGKDVELRCDPISGHTALYWYRQSLGQGLEFLIYFQGNSAPDKSGLPSDRFSAERTGGSVSTLTIQRTQQEDSAVYLCASSLIGAHREQYFGPGTRLTVT.

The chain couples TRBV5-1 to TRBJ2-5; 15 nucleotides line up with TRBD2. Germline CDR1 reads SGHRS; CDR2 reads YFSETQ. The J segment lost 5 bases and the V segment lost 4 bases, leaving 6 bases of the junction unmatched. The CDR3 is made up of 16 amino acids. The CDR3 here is CASSEGLAGGRETQYF. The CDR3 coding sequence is TGCGCCAGCAGCGAAGGACTAGCGGGGGGGCGGGAGACCCAGTACTTC. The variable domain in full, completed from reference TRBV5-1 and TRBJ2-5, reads KAGVTQTPRYLIKTRGQQVTLSCSPISGHRSVSWYQQTPGQGLQFLFEYFSETQRNKGNFPGRFSGRQFSNSRSEMNVSTLELGDSALYLCASSEGLAGGRETQYFGPGTRLLVL.

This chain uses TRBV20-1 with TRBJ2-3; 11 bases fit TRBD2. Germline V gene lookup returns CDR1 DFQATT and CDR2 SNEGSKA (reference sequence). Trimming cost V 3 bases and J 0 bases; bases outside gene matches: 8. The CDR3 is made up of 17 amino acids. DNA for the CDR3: TGCAGTGCTAGCCAGTGGCTAGCGGGGGGAAGCACAGATACGCAGTATTTT. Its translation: CSASQWLAGGSTDTQYF.

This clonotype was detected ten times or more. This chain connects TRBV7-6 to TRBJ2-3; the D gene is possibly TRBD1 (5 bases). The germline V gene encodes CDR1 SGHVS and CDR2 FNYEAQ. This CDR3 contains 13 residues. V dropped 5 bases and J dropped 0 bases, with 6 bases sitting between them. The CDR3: CASSTGSTDTQYF. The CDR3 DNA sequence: TGTGCCAGCAGCACAGGTAGCACAGATACGCAGTATTTT.

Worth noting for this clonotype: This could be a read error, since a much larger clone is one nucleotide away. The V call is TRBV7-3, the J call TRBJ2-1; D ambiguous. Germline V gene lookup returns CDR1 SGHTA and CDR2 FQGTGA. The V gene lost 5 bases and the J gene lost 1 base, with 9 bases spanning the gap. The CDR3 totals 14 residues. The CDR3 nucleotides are TGTGCCAGCAGCGTAGGGATGTCCTACAATGAGCAGTTCTTC. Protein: CASSVGMSYNEQFF.

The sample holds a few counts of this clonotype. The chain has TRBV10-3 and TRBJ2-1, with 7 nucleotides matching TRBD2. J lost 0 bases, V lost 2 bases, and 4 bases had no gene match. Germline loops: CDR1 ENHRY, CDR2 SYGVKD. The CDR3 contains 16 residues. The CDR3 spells CAISETSVSSYNEQFF. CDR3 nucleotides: TGTGCCATCAGTGAGACTAGCGTGAGCTCCTACAATGAGCAGTTCTTC.

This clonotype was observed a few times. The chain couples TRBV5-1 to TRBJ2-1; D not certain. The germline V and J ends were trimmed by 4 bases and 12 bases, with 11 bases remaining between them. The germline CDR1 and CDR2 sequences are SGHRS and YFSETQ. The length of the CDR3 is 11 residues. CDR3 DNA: TGCGCCAGCAGCATACTCGATGGGCAGTTCTTC. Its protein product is CASSILDGQFF.

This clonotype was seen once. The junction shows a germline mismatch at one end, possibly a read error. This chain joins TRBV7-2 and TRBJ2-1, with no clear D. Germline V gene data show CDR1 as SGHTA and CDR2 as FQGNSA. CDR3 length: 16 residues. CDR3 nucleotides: TGTGCCAGCGGTACCCTAGGCGCTACCGATTACAACGAGCAGTTCTTC. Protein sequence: CASGTLGATDYNEQFF.

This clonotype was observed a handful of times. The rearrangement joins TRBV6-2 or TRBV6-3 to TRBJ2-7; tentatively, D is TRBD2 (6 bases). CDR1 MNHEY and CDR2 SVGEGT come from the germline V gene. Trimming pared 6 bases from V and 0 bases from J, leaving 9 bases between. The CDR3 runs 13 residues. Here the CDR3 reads CASRGSGSYEQYF. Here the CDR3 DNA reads TGTGCCAGCAGAGGTAGCGGCTCCTACGAGCAGTACTTC.

CDR3 DNA: TGTGCCAGCAGCCCACGCGGGACCCAGGGTGGAGATACGCAGTATTTT. Residues: CASSPRGTQGGDTQYF. The V gene is TRBV7-2, the J gene TRBJ2-3, with D tentatively TRBD2 (6 bases). Germline lookup yields CDR1 SGHTA and CDR2 FQGNSA. Trimming left V 5 bases short and J 5 bases short, with 20 bases between. The CDR3 runs to 16 residues.

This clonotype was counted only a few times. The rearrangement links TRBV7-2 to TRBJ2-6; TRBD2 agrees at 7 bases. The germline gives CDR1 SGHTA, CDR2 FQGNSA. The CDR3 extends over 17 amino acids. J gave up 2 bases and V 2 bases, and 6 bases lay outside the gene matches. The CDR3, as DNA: TGTGCCAGCAGCTTACGCGGGAGAACAACTGGGGCCAACGTCCTGACTTTC. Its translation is CASSLRGRTTGANVLTF. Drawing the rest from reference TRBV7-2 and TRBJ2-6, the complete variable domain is GAGVSQSPSNKVTEKGKDVELRCDPISGHTALYWYRQSLGQGLEFLIYFQGNSAPDKSGLPSDRFSAERTGGSVSTLTIQRTQQEDSAVYLCASSLRGRTTGANVLTFGAGSRLTVL.

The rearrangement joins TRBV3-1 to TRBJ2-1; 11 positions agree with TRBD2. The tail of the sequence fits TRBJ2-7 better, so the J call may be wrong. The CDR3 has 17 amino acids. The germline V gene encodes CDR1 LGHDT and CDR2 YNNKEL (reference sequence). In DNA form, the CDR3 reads TGTGCCAGCAGCCAAGGATCTGGACTAGCGGGCGCCAATGAGCAGTACTTC. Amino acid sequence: CASSQGSGLAGANEQYF.

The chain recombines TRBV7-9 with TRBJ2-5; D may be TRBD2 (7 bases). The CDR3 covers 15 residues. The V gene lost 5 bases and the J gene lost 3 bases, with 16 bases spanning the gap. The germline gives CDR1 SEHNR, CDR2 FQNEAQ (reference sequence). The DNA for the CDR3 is TGTGCCAGCAGCCGAAGGGGGGGGTCGGAAGAGACCCAGTACTTC. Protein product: CASSRRGGSEETQYF.

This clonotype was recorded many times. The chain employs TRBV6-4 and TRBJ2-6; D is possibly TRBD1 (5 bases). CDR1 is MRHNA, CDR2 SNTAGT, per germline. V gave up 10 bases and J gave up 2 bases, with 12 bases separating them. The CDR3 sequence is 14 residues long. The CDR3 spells CATSDRAGANVLTF. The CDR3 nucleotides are TGTGCCACCTCCGACAGAGCTGGGGCCAACGTCCTGACTTTC.

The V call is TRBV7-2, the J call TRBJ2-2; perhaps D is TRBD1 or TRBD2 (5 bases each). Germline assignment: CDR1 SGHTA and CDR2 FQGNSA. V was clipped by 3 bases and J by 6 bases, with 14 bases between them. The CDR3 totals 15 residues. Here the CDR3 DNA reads TGTGCCAGCAGCTTTAACCGGGACCGGTCCGGGGAGCTGTTTTTT. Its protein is CASSFNRDRSGELFF.

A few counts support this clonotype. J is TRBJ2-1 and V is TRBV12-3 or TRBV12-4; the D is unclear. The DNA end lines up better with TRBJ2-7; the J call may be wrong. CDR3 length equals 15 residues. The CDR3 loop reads CASSLGANTYNEQYF. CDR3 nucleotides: TGTGCCAGCAGTTTAGGAGCTAATACCTACAATGAGCAGTACTTC.

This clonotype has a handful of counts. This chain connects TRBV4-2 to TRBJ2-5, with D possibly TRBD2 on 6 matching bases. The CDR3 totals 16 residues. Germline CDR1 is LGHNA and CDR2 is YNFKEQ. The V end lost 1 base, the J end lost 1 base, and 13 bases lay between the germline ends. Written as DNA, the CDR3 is TGTGCCAGCAGCCAAGGGCTGCGGAGGGCCCAAGAGACCCAGTACTTC. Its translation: CASSQGLRRAQETQYF.

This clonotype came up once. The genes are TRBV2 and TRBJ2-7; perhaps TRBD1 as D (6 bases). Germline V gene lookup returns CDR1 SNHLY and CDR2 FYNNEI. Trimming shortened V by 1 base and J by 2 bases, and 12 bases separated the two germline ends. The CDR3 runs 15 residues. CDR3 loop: CASSEGQGGTYEQYF. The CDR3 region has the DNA TGTGCCAGCAGTGAAGGGCAAGGGGGAACCTACGAGCAGTACTTC.

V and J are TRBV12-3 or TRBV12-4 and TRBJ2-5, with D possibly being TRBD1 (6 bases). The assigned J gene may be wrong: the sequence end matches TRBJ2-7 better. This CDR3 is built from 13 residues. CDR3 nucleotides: TGTGCCAGCAGCTATACGACAGGTTTCGAGCAGTACTTC. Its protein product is CASSYTTGFEQYF.

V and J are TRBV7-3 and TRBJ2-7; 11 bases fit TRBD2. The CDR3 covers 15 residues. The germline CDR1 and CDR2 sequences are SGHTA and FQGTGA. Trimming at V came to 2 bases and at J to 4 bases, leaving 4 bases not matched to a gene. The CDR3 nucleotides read TGTGCCAGCAGCTTAGCCCTAGCGGGGGGATACGAGCAGTACTTC. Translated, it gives CASSLALAGGYEQYF.

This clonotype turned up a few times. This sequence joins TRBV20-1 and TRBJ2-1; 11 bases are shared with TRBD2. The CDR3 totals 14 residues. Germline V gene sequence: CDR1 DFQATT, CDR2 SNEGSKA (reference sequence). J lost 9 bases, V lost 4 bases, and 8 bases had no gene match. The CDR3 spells CSAKLAGVTGEQFF. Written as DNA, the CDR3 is TGCAGTGCTAAACTAGCGGGAGTTACCGGTGAGCAGTTCTTC.

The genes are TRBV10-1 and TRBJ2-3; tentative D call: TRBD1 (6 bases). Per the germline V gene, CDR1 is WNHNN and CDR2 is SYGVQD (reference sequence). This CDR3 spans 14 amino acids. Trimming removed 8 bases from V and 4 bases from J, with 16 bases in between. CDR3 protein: CASAPNRDPDTQYF. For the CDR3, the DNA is TGCGCCAGCGCACCCAACAGGGACCCAGATACGCAGTATTTT.

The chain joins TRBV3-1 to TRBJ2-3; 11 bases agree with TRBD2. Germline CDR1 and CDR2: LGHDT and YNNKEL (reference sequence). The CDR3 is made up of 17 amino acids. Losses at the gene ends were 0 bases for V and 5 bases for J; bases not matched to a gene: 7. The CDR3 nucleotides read TGTGCCAGCAGCCAAGAGATTAGCGGGGGGGCAGGAGATACGCAGTATTTT. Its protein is CASSQEISGGAGDTQYF.

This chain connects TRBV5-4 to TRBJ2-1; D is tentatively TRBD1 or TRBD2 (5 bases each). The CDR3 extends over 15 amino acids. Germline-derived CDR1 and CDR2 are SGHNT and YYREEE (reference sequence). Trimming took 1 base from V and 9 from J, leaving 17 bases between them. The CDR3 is CASSLFGAEGPEQFF. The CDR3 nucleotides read TGTGCCAGCAGCTTGTTCGGGGCAGAAGGGCCTGAGCAGTTCTTC.

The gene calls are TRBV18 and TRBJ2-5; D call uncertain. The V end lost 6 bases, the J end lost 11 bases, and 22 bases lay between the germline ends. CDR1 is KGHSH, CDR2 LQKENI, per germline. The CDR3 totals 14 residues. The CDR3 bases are TGTGCCAGCTCCCCCGGGCCCTATGGGAATGAGCAGTACTTC. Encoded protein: CASSPGPYGNEQYF.

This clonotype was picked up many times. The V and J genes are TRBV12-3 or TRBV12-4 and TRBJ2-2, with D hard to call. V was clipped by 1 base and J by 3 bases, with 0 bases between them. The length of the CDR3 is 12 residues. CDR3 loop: CASSLDTGELFF. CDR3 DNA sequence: TGTGCCAGCAGTTTAGACACCGGGGAGCTGTTTTTT.